The rows below give T cell receptor beta chains drawn from one sample of a study of blood T cells in healthy people across ages. One entry per CDR3 protein, called by TCRdb with MiXCR from the 5' RACE reads. The data contain over 950,000 distinct CDR3 sequences, about 51% of them singletons. Sequenced material: blood. The receptors stem from a woman aged 60-75 years in good health. Each CDR3 is given with its conserved first and last residue. Each record gives: J gene, clone size, D gene, CDR3 length, V gene, CDR3 DNA, CDR3 protein. D genes are given only for firm matches. Rows may omit the clone size; those that give it use once, few, many or a size class.

>TRBJ2-3|few|-|15|TRBV29-1
TGCAGCGTTGATCCCGACAGTCCGAGGGGAGATACGCAGTATTTT
CSVDPDSPRGDTQYF
>TRBJ2-5|few|TRBD2|16|TRBV3-1
TGTGCCAGCAGCCTTGGGACTAGCGGGGGAGTGGAGACCCAGTACTTC
CASSLGTSGGVETQYF
>TRBJ2-7|-|-|15|TRBV28
TGTGCCAGCAGTTTAATGAAGGCGAGATACTACGAGCAGTACTTC
CASSLMKARYYEQYF
>TRBJ2-5|-|-|15|TRBV10-3
TGTGCCATCAGTACGGGACCGCTGACGGGTAATGAGCAGTACTTC
CAISTGPLTGNEQYF
>TRBJ2-3|-|TRBD2|16|TRBV3-1
TGTGCCAGCAGCCAAGTAGGCCTAGCGGACACAGATACGCAGTATTTT
CASSQVGLADTDTQYF
>TRBJ1-5|-|-|16|TRBV4-2
TGTGCCAGCAGCCCACCCGGAGGGGTGCTCAATCAGCCCCAGCATTTT
CASSPPGGVLNQPQHF
>TRBJ2-7|-|TRBD2|14|TRBV30
TGTGCCTGGAGTGGTAGAGCGGGAGGGAACGAGCAGTACTTC
CAWSGRAGGNEQYF
>TRBJ2-6|-|TRBD2|15|TRBV7-2
TGTGCCAGCAGCTTAGGGGGCGGGAGGGCCAACGCCCTGACTTTC
CASSLGGGRANALTF
>TRBJ2-7|-|-|13|TRBV28
TGTGCCAGCGTCGCTAGCCTATCCTACGAGCAGTACTTC
CASVASLSYEQYF
>TRBJ1-2|few|TRBD1|15|TRBV2
TGTGCCAGCAGGGCGAACAGGGGCTCGAACTATGGCTACACCTTC
CASRANRGSNYGYTF
>TRBJ2-7|many|-|14|TRBV7-8
TGTGCCAGCAGCCCCAATCAGGAATCCTACGAGCAGTACTTC
CASSPNQESYEQYF
>TRBJ2-7|few|-|14|TRBV7-8
TGTGCCAGCAGCTTAGGACGGATCGTCTACGAGCAGTACTTC
CASSLGRIVYEQYF
>TRBJ1-1|-|TRBD1|13|TRBV29-1
TGCAGCGCCCAGACAGGGGGGAACACTGAAGCTTTCTTT
CSAQTGGNTEAFF
>TRBJ2-1|-|-|15|TRBV7-6
TGTGCCAGCTCGCCCAACAGGGGGGGACCCTACGAGCAGTTCTTC
CASSPNRGGPYEQFF
>TRBJ1-2|-|-|15|TRBV6-5
TGTGCCAGCAGAGTGCCGTCCGGGACGGCATATGGCTACACCTTC
CASRVPSGTAYGYTF
>TRBJ1-4|-|-|15|TRBV7-9
TGTGCCAGCAGCTTAGTCGGGACGGAGCATGAAAAACTGTTTTTT
CASSLVGTEHEKLFF
>TRBJ2-3|-|-|14|TRBV12-3/TRBV12-4
TGTGCCAGCAAAATCAGCCAGGGACCAGATACGCAGTATTTT
CASKISQGPDTQYF
>TRBJ2-6|-|TRBD1|17|TRBV28
TGTGCCAGCAGTACCACAGGGGGATACTCTGGGGCCAACGTCCTGACTTTC
CASSTTGGYSGANVLTF
>TRBJ1-2|few|-|14|TRBV5-5
TGTGCCAGCAGACCTGGTTCGGCACCTGATGGCTACACCTTC
CASRPGSAPDGYTF
>TRBJ1-2|few|-|13|TRBV12-3/TRBV12-4
TGTGCCAGCAGTTTTGAAGCCGCTAGGGGCTACACCTTC
CASSFEAARGYTF
>TRBJ2-5|-|TRBD2|16|TRBV5-1
TGCGCCAGCAGCGACACTAGCGGGAGGACTAAGAATGAGCAGTACTTC
CASSDTSGRTKNEQYF
>TRBJ2-7|-|-|17|TRBV28
TGTGCCAGCAGTTTATCTGCCCTAGGTCAGGACGCGGCGGAGCAGTACTTC
CASSLSALGQDAAEQYF
>TRBJ2-5|many|TRBD1|16|TRBV7-9
TGTGCCAGCAGCTTAGTTGGACAGGGTCCCCAAGAGACCCAGTACTTC
CASSLVGQGPQETQYF
>TRBJ2-5|-|TRBD2|14|TRBV10-3
TGTGCCATCTCCGAGCGGGAGGGCCACGAGACCCAGTACTTC
CAISEREGHETQYF
>TRBJ2-5|few|-|11|TRBV18
TGTGCCAGCTCGCCCTCTAGGGCCCAGTACTTC
CASSPSRAQYF
>TRBJ2-7|few|-|15|TRBV5-1
TGCGCCACCACCGACCCAGGACGCCCGTCCTACGAGCAGTACTTC
CATTDPGRPSYEQYF
>TRBJ1-1|few|TRBD1|14|TRBV25-1
TGTGCCAGCAGATTCGGGACAGGGAACACTGAAGCTTTCTTT
CASRFGTGNTEAFF
>TRBJ2-7|-|-|14|TRBV2
TGTGCCAGCCTCAACTCAGGTGGGATCTACGAGCAGTACTTC
CASLNSGGIYEQYF
>TRBJ2-3|-|-|15|TRBV5-1
TGCGCCAGCAGCCGTAACCCACAGCGCACAGATACGCAGTATTTT
CASSRNPQRTDTQYF
>TRBJ2-7|-|-|12|TRBV18
TGTGCCAGCTCCCCGAGTATGGGCGAGCAGTACTTC
CASSPSMGEQYF
>TRBJ2-3|-|-|16|TRBV27
TGTGCCAGCAGTTTACTTTTCACAGAACTGCCAGATACGCAGTATTTT
CASSLLFTELPDTQYF
>TRBJ2-7|-|TRBD1|14|TRBV6-5
TGTGCCAGCACCGACGCAGGGGGTCAGGACGAGCAGTACTTC
CASTDAGGQDEQYF
>TRBJ2-7|-|TRBD2|15|TRBV18
TGTGCCAGCTCACCAATTCCGGGACTAACCTACGAGCAGTACTTC
CASSPIPGLTYEQYF
>TRBJ1-5|-|-|18|TRBV28
TGTGCCAGCAGTCACCCCCCGGGGGGAAGGTATAGCAATCAGCCCCAGCATTTT
CASSHPPGGRYSNQPQHF
>TRBJ2-5|-|TRBD2|14|TRBV20-1
TGCAGTGCTAGAGAATTCGAAGGGACTATCGGGCAGTACTTC
CSAREFEGTIGQYF
>TRBJ2-1|-|-|11|TRBV4-2
TGTGCCAGCAGCCAAGGGGTGCGGCAGTTCTTC
CASSQGVRQFF